The 18 T cell receptor beta chains reported below all come from one sample, sequenced in a study of blood T cell repertoires in COVID-19. Measured with immunoSEQ multiplex PCR; TCRdb has only the in-frame clones, and not every one. The data hold 300,000 to 450,000 clones, with about 87% observed a single time. The sample comprised PBMCs or T cells enriched from blood (not recorded which). Receptors were obtained from a man aged 30-40 years who had recovered from COVID-19.

The DNA for the CDR3 is TGCGCCAGCAGCCCGGAGGGGGGGCTAATCTCTGAAGCTTTCTTT. Translating it yields CASSPEGGLISEAFF. The rearrangement joins TRBV4-1 to TRBJ1-1, with D possibly being TRBD1 (6 bases). CDR3 size: 15 residues. V was shortened by 4 bases and J by 6 bases, with 18 bases between the two germline ends. CDR1 and CDR2 from the germline V gene are MGHRA and YSYEKL.

This chain links TRBV6-5 with TRBJ2-5, with TRBD2 matching over 7 bases. Germline V gene sequence: CDR1 MNHEY, CDR2 SVGAGI. The ends lost 2 bases at V and 1 base at J; junction bases unmatched: 4. The CDR3 is 15 amino acids. This CDR3 is CASSYGLAVQETQYF. Written as DNA, the CDR3 is TGTGCCAGCAGTTACGGGCTAGCGGTCCAAGAGACCCAGTACTTC.

J is TRBJ1-2 and V is TRBV18; possible D gene TRBD1, 6 bases. The CDR3 is 15 residues long. V lost 3 bases, J lost 3 bases, and 14 bases lay in between. CDR1 is KGHSH and CDR2 is LQKENI in the germline V gene. The CDR3 DNA follows: TGTGCCAGCTCACCCCAACAGGGTTTTGACTATGGCTACACCTTC. Translating it yields CASSPQQGFDYGYTF.

The chain combines TRBV9 with TRBJ2-3, with TRBD2 matching 7 bases. The CDR3 is 16 amino acids. Per germline, CDR1 SGDLS and CDR2 YYNGEE. Trimming cost V 2 bases and J 0 bases; bases outside gene matches: 6. The CDR3 DNA follows: TGTGCCAGCAGCGTCCAAGGGACTACTAGCACAGATACGCAGTATTTT. Translated: CASSVQGTTSTDTQYF.

The chain uses TRBV27 and TRBJ1-6; D is unresolved. The length of the CDR3 is 16 residues. Germline V gene sequence: CDR1 MNHEY, CDR2 SMNVEV (reference sequence). Trimming shortened V by 2 bases and J by 8 bases, and 16 bases separated the two germline ends. CDR3 sequence reads: CASSLNSEVTYSPLHF. CDR3 nucleotide sequence: TGTGCCAGCAGTTTAAATTCCGAGGTTACTTATTCACCCCTCCACTTT.

The chain combines TRBV6-5 with TRBJ1-2; D not certain. V lost 6 bases and J lost 0, with 8 bases in between. The CDR3 loop spans 13 amino acids. Germline assignment: CDR1 MNHEY and CDR2 SVGAGI. DNA for the CDR3: TGTGCCAGCAGAACGAGGCCTAACTATGGCTACACCTTC. It is translated as CASRTRPNYGYTF.

The chain uses TRBV27 and TRBJ1-6; no reliable D call. Per germline, CDR1 MNHEY and CDR2 SMNVEV (reference sequence). CDR3 length equals 13 residues. V gave up 6 bases and J gave up 10 bases, with 13 bases separating them. In nucleotides, the CDR3 is TGTGCCAGCAGCAACAGAGCAGGATCACCCCTCCACTTT. Protein product: CASSNRAGSPLHF.

This clone occurred once. The chain has TRBV5-1 and TRBJ2-7, with a tentative D call TRBD1 (7 bases). The CDR3 covers 15 residues. The V gene lost 4 bases and the J gene lost 6 bases, with 20 bases spanning the gap. Germline V gene sequence: CDR1 SGHRS, CDR2 YFSETQ. In DNA form, the CDR3 reads TGCGCCAGCAGCGGAGGGGACAGTAGAATCCGCGAGCAGTACTTC. The encoded protein is CASSGGDSRIREQYF.

The gene calls are TRBV2 and TRBJ2-3; D may be TRBD2 (6 bases). Deletions cut 9 bases from V and 6 bases from J, with 19 bases between. Per germline, CDR1 SNHLY and CDR2 FYNNEI. The length of the CDR3 is 14 residues. The CDR3 sequence: CASPNRRRGDTQYF. The CDR3 region has the DNA TGTGCCAGTCCAAACAGGCGGAGGGGCGATACGCAGTATTTT.

The chain uses TRBV3-1 (or the pseudogene TRBV3-2) and TRBJ1-4; D is perhaps TRBD1 (6 bases). Germline CDR1 is LGHDT and CDR2 is YNNKEL (reference sequence). Between the trimmed V and J ends, which lost 1 base and 6 bases, there was a span of 12 bases. The CDR3 sequence is 15 residues long. CDR3 amino acids: CASSQAWDNYEKLFF. CDR3 nucleotide sequence: TGTGCCAGCAGCCAAGCTTGGGACAATTATGAAAAACTGTTTTTT.

The chain combines TRBV6-1 with TRBJ1-4; tentative D call: TRBD1 (6 bases). CDR1 and CDR2 (germline): MNHNS, SASEGT. This CDR3 comprises 16 residues. Trimming removed 3 bases at V and 8 bases at J, with 19 bases between. CDR3 residues: CASSDTYRARGEKLFF. CDR3 nucleotide sequence: TGTGCCAGCAGTGACACATACCGGGCTAGGGGGGAAAAACTGTTTTTT.

The V and J genes are TRBV9 and TRBJ1-1, with 7 bases that match TRBD1. Trimming took 2 bases from V and 4 from J; bases not matched to a gene: 8. This CDR3 spans 15 amino acids. Germline V gene data show CDR1 as SGDLS and CDR2 as YYNGEE. DNA of the CDR3: TGTGCCAGCAGCGTCTCCGGGACAGTTGTCACTGAAGCTTTCTTT. It is translated as CASSVSGTVVTEAFF.

The gene calls are TRBV5-1 and TRBJ2-1; a weak D match, TRBD2 (6 bases). Trimming stripped 1 base from V and 1 base from J, with 12 bases between. From germline, CDR1 is SGHRS and CDR2 YFSETQ. The CDR3 is made up of 16 amino acids. CDR3 sequence: CASSLFPGDSYNEQFF. The CDR3 DNA reads as TGCGCCAGCAGCTTGTTTCCGGGGGATTCCTACAATGAGCAGTTCTTC.

This chain uses TRBV4-1 with TRBJ2-7; 7 bases agree with TRBD1. There are 15 residues in the CDR3. Losses at the gene ends were 4 bases for V and 3 bases for J; bases not matched to a gene: 9. The germline V gene has CDR1 MGHRA and CDR2 YSYEKL. The CDR3 DNA follows: TGCGCCAGCAGCCCCCTTGGGGACAGCTTCTACGAGCAGTACTTC. It is translated as CASSPLGDSFYEQYF.

The chain recombines TRBV5-5 with TRBJ1-1, with D possibly being TRBD1 (5 bases). CDR3 length: 17 amino acids. CDR1 is SGHKS, CDR2 YYEKEE, per germline (reference sequence). Trimming pared 4 bases from V and 2 bases from J, leaving 21 bases between. CDR3: CASSRILYGQTNTEAFF. The CDR3 DNA sequence: TGTGCCAGCAGCCGGATTCTTTACGGACAAACAAACACTGAAGCTTTCTTT.

The V call is TRBV6-2 or TRBV6-3, the J call TRBJ1-1, with TRBD1 matching 7 bases. The V and J ends lost 5 bases and 1 base, in that order; junction bases with no gene match: 10. The germline V gene has CDR1 MNHEY and CDR2 SVGEGT. There are 16 residues in the CDR3. In DNA, the CDR3 is TGTGCCAGCAGTAATACTACCGGGACAGCGAACACTGAAGCTTTCTTT. This gives the protein CASSNTTGTANTEAFF.

This clone was seen a single time. The chain links TRBV7-6 to TRBJ2-2, with TRBD2 identical over 13 bases. The CDR3 length is 16 residues. The V segment lost 4 bases and the J segment 4 bases; nucleotides outside the gene matches: 3. The germline V gene encodes CDR1 SGHVS and CDR2 FNYEAQ. The CDR3 region has the DNA TGTGCCAGCAGCTCGGGACTAGCGGGGACCACCGGGGAGCTGTTTTTT. Translated, it gives CASSSGLAGTTGELFF. The variable domain in full, with the rest retrieved from reference TRBV7-6 and TRBJ2-2, is GAGVSQSPRYKVTKRGQDVALRCDPISGHVSLYWYRQALGQGPEFLTYFNYEAQQDKSGLPNDRFSAERPEGSISTLTIQRTEQRDSAMYRCASSSGLAGTTGELFFGEGSRLTVL.

This chain links TRBV6-5 with TRBJ1-4; 7 bases are a match to TRBD1. This CDR3 has 15 residues. The junction had 10 bases not matched to a gene; V was cut back by 4 bases and J by 8 bases. The germline gives CDR1 MNHEY, CDR2 SVGAGI. As DNA, the CDR3 is TGTGCCAGCAGTTCCCTCGGGACAGCATGGGAAAAACTGTTTTTT. This encodes CASSSLGTAWEKLFF.